A few counts support the clone carrying this TCR beta chain. This sample is drawn from a study of CD8+ T cells in alopecia areata. Isolated RNA was reverse transcribed into cDNA used as the sequencing template. Sequencing used immunoSEQ multiplex PCR; TCRdb keeps in-frame clones, though not all of them. The sample lists 140,000 to 150,000 clones; 45% to 60% were seen once. Treatment of the sample: oral pan-JAK inhibitor, 5-10 mg twice daily. CDR1 is SGHAT, CDR2 FQDESV, per germline (reference sequence). CDR3 length: 15 residues. Between the trimmed V and J ends, which lost 7 bases and 2 bases, there was a span of 15 bases.

The specimen was CD8+ T cells sorted from blood, collected at week 4, from a patient treated with tofacitinib. The receptor was isolated from a human donor with alopecia areata. V and J are TRBV11-1 and TRBJ2-1, with D uncertain. The CDR3 sequence is CASTEFYGTYNEQFF. The CDR3 DNA follows: TGTGCCAGCACCGAATTTTACGGAACCTACAATGAGCAGTTCTTC.